What follows is one TCR beta chain and its context. What it binds is not known. The assay was immunoSEQ multiplex PCR, and TCRdb's table has in-frame clones only and misses some. The sample includes around 100,000 clones, more than 65% of them seen just once. This specimen comes from a study of radiotherapy plus CTLA-4 blockade in lung cancer. Patients had chemo-refractory metastatic non-small-cell lung cancer and received focal radiation plus CTLA-4 blockade that used ipilimumab. The study, taken as a whole, reports: The best predictor of response was reported to be early blood T cell clone dynamics, with interferon-beta.

The germline gives CDR1 SGHRS, CDR2 YFSETQ. V lost 0 bases, J lost 1 base, and 10 bases lay in between. The CDR3 consists of 15 residues. The receptor's source is a human donor with non-small cell lung cancer that progressed on radiotherapy plus ipilimumab. Some clones in this sample may be carry-over from other donors' samples. This specimen was peripheral blood, taken from a patient treated with radiotherapy plus ipilimumab. V usage is TRBV5-1 and J usage is TRBJ2-5; TRBD2 is a possible D gene (6 bases). CDR3 sequence (DNA): TGCGCCAGCAGCTTGGAGGGAGGTCGCCAAGAGACCCAGTACTTC. Protein sequence: CASSLEGGRQETQYF.